This paragraph covers one T cell receptor (beta chain) sequence. Its specificity is unknown. The sample originates from a study of T-cell reconstitution after alpha-beta-depleted transplantation in children. Study-level findings and limits: T-cell counts and diversity at one year following transplant were attributed mainly to newly produced T cells. Two months or so post-transplant, alpha-beta T cells reportedly derived from several hundred expanded graft clones.

Using unique molecular identifiers, the investigators prepared the TCRbeta library. TCRdb processed the PCR reads anew with MiXCR; each CDR3 protein has one entry. The sample contains about 98,000 distinct CDR3 sequences, approximately 6% of which appear only once. Germline loops: CDR1 MNHEY, CDR2 SVGAGI. This CDR3 comprises 16 residues. With V trimmed by 2 bases and J by 6 bases, 10 bases remained unmatched. The receptor was isolated from a female patient under 10 years old who had a stem cell transplant for Fanconi anemia, so the T cells may come from the graft donor. The chain uses TRBV6-5 and TRBJ2-3; 8 nucleotides agree with TRBD2. The material was PBMCs, mostly from graft donor cells, obtained 60 days after TCRalphabeta/CD19-depleted stem cell transplant. DNA of the CDR3: TGTGCCAGCAGTTACCACACCGGGCGGGGGGCGGATACGCAGTATTTT. It specifies CASSYHTGRGADTQYF.